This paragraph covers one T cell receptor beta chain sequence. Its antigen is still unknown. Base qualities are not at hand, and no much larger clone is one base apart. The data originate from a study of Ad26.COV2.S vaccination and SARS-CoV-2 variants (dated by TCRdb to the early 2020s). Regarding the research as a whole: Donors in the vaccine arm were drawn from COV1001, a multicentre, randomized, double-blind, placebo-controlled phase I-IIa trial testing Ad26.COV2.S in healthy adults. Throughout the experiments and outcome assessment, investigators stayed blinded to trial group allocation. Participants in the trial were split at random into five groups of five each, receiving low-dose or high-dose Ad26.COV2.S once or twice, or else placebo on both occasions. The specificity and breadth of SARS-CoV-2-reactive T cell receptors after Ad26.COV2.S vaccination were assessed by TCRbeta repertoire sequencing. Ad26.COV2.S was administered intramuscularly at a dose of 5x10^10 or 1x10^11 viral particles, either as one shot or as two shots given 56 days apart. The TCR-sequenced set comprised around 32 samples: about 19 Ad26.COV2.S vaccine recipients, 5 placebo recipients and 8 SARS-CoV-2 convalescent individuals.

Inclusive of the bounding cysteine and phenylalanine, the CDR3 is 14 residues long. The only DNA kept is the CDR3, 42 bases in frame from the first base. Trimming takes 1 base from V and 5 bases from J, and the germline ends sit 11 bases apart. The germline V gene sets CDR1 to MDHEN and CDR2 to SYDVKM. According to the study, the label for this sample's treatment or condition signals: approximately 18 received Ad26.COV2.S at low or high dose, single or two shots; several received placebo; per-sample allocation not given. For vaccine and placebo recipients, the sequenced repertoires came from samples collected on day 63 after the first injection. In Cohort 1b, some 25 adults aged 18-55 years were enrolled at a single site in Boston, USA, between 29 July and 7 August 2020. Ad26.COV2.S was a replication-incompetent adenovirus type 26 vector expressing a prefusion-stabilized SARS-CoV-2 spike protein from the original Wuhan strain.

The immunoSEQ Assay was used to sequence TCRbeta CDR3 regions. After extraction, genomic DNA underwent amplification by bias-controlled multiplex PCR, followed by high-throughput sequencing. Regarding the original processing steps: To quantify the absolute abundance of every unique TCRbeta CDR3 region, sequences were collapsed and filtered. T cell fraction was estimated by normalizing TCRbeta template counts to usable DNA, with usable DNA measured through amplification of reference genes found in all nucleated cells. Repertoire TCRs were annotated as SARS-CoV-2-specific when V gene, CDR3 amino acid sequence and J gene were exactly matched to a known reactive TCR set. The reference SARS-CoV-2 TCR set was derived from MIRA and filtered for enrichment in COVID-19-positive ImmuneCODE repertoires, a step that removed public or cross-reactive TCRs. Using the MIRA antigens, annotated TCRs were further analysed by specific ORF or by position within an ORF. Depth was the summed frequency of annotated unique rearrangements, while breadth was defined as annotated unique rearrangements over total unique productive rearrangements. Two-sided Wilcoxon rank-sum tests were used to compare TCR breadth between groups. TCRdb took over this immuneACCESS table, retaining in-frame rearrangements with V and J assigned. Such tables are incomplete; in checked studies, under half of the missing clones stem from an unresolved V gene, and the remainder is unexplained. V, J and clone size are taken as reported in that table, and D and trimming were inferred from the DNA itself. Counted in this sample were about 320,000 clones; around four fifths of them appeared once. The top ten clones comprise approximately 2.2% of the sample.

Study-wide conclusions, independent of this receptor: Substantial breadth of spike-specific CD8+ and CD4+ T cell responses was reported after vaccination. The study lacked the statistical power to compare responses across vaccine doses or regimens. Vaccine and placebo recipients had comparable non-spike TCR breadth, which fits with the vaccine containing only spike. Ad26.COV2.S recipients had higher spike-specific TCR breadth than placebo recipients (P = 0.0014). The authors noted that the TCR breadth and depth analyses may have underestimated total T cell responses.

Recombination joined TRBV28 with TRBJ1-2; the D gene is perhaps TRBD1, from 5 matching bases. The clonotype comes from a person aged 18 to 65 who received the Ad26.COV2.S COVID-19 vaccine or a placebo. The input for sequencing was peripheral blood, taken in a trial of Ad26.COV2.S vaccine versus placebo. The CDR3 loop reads CASSLLQAKYGYTF. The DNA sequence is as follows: TGTGCCAGCAGTTTATTACAGGCCAAGTATGGCTACACCTTC.